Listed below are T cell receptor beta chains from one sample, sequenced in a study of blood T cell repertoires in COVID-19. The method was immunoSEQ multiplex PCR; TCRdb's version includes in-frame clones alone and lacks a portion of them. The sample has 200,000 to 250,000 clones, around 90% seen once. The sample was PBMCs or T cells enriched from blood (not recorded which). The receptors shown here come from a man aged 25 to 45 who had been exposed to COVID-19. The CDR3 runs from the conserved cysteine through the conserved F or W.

CASSLEASDTQYF | TRBV12-3/TRBV12-4
CASSNLDRAADTQYF | TRBV5-1
CASSFRLAGGRNEQFF | TRBV3-1/TRBV3-2
CASSLGADVWPHF | TRBV7-2
CASSSVGETQYF | TRBV13
CASSENRSGNTIYF | TRBV6-1
CSVVTGPSPYGYTF | TRBV29-1
CASRPGSEKSGYTF | TRBV19
CASTLRGGGTFNSPLHF | TRBV19
CASSWDSAETQYF | TRBV7-9
CASIRSSGSPLHF | TRBV6-6
CANYDRVQGYTF | TRBV28
CAISESRGGSSETQYF | TRBV10-3
CASSLSITGAYGYTF | TRBV4-1
CASTLGSGGVYNEQFF | TRBV7-8
CASSEDGDTQYF | TRBV6-1
CASSLEIAGGYNEQFF | TRBV7-2
CSVVGADEFF | TRBV29-1